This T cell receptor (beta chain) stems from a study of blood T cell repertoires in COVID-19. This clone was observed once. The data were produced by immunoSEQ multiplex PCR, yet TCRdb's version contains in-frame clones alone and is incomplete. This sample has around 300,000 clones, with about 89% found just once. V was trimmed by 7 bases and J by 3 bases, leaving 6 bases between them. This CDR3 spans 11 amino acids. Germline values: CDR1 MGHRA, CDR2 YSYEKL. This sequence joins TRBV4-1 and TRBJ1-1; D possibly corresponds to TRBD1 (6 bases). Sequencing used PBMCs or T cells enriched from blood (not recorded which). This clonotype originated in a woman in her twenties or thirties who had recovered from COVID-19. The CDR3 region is CASTGDTEAFF. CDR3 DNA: TGCGCCAGCACAGGGGACACTGAAGCTTTCTTT.